This T cell receptor (beta chain) was profiled in a study of cytomegalovirus exposure and HLA in healthy donors. Across the whole study: Some 85 million unique TCRs, all from HLA-typed donors, were included in an early release of the data. Of the donors genotyped, about 390 in all, around 77% fell in the Caucasian-associated ancestry cluster. Broader study findings: In a later analysis, V- and J-gene trimming of beta chains associated with a DCLRE1C missense variant, replicated independently. Presence/absence analyses supposed approximately even sequencing depth among donors.

The primer mix had 60 Vbeta and 13 Jbeta primers. Repertoires were generated with immunoSEQ multiplex PCR, while TCRdb's copy carries only in-frame clones and drops some. The table includes 150,000 or so clones, about 75% detected once. This clone turned up a few times. What it binds is unknown. Germline values: CDR1 SGHRS, CDR2 YFSETQ. The CDR3 has 10 residues. V lost 10 bases and J 5 bases, leaving 9 bases between the germline ends. This chain connects TRBV5-1 to TRBJ1-1; maybe TRBD1 (5 bases). This sequence was found in a male donor in good health and CMV-seronegative. The sequencing sample was made of PBMCs. The DNA for the CDR3 is TGCGCCTCGAAGGGGACTGAAGCTTTCTTT. Its translation is CASKGTEAFF.